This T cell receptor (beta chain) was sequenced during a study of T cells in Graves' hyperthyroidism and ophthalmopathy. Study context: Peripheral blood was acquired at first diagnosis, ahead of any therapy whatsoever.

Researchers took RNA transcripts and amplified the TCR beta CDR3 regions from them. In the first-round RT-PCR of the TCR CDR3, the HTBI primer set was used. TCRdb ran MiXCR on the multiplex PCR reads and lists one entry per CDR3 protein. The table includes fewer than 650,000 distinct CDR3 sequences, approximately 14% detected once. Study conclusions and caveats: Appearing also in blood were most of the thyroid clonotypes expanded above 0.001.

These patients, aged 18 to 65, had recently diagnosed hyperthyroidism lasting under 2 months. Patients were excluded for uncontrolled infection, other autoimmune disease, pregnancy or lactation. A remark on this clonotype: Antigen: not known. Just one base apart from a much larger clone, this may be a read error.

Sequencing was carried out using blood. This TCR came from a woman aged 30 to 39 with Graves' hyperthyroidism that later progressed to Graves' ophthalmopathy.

The CDR3 DNA reads TGTGCCATCAGTGAATCGGCGAGACTAGCGGGAGGAAACTGCGAGCAGTACTTC. It yields the protein CAISESARLAGGNCEQYF. The chain couples TRBV10-3 to TRBJ2-7, with 13 bases matching TRBD2. The V gene's germline CDR1 is ENHRY and CDR2 SYGVKD. CDR3 length equals 18 residues. V was clipped by 3 bases and J by 6 bases; unmatched bases: 14.